This TCR beta chain was found in a study of blood T cell repertoires in COVID-19. Background on the study: Samples came from the United States, Italy and Spain, spanning acute and convalescent COVID-19. The analysed material was cDNA or gDNA that came from T cells, B-cell-depleted T cells, or PBMCs.

V gave up 0 bases and J gave up 3 bases, with 12 bases separating them. CDR3 size: 15 residues. Germline V gives CDR1 LGHNA, CDR2 YNFKEQ. This clone was counted only a few times. Clones were sequenced by immunoSEQ multiplex PCR, and TCRdb holds only the in-frame ones, with some missing. The repertoire holds a few hundred thousand clones, with about 79% as singletons. The sample taken for sequencing was peripheral blood. This chain connects TRBV4-2 to TRBJ2-7, with D unclear. The sequence was collected from an elderly man with acute or convalescent COVID-19. CDR3: CASSQEKAKFYEQYF. The DNA of the CDR3 is TGTGCCAGCAGCCAAGAAAAAGCCAAATTCTACGAGCAGTACTTC.